Included here is one T cell receptor (beta chain) sequence, with context. Antigen specificity is unknown. The treatment is: around 19 received Ad26.COV2.S at low or high dose, single or two shots; roughly five received placebo; per-sample allocation not given. On day 63 after the first injection, vaccine and placebo recipients gave samples. This record belongs to a study of Ad26.COV2.S vaccination and SARS-CoV-2 variants. Study summary: The vaccine Ad26.COV2.S was put into the muscle once, or twice with 56 days between.

Assay used: immunoSEQ multiplex PCR; TCRdb lists only in-frame clones, some missing. This table has about 460,000 clones, about 89% appearing once. General study findings and limits: Analyses of TCR breadth and depth may have underestimated total T cell responses. The study found higher spike-specific TCR breadth in vaccine than placebo recipients.

The CDR3 is made up of 16 amino acids. Germline-derived CDR1 and CDR2 are LGHNA and YSLEER. V was clipped by 0 bases and J by 4 bases; unmatched bases: 9. The sample was peripheral blood, taken in a trial of Ad26.COV2.S vaccine versus placebo. The chain couples TRBV4-3 to TRBJ2-7; 7 bases agree with TRBD1. The clonotype comes from a person aged 18-60 years who received the Ad26.COV2.S COVID-19 vaccine or a placebo. The CDR3 nucleotides are TGCGCCAGCAGCCAAGATGTGGCCGGGACAGCGTACGAGCAGTACTTC. It is translated as CASSQDVAGTAYEQYF.